Reported below is one T cell receptor beta chain. Its antigen is currently unknown. The sample originates from a study of blood T cells in healthy people across ages. Turning to the study itself: Template-switching capture recovered about one barcoded beta molecule per two T cells.

Each sample had at least 6 million PBMCs isolated. Every sample gave at least 6 micrograms of total RNA when it was extracted. V was shortened by 2 bases and J by 2 bases, with 10 bases between the two germline ends. Germline assignment: CDR1 MDHEN and CDR2 SYDVKM. CDR3 length: 15 amino acids. Study-level findings and limits: Researchers judged that diversity estimates from one million T cells fell short of true values.

A second PCR of roughly 7 to 11 cycles used a sample-barcoded 5' primer and a J-beta primer mix. TCRdb reanalysed the 5' RACE reads using MiXCR and keeps one entry per CDR3 protein. The sample holds about 1.8 million distinct CDR3 sequences, just under 50% seen once. V is TRBV28 and J is TRBJ2-1; D unresolved. The sequence came from a woman in her forties in good health. Material for sequencing was blood. CDR3 loop: CASSLGEMAYNEQFF. DNA of the CDR3: TGTGCCAGCAGTTTAGGAGAGATGGCCTACAATGAGCAGTTCTTC.